Listed here is a single TCR beta chain. Measured with immunoSEQ multiplex PCR; TCRdb has only the in-frame clones, and not every one. In the table there are roughly 410,000 clones, 75% to 90% of which are singletons. Followed over time, Seattle patients had been enrolled while infection was active. The V gene lost 1 base and the J gene lost 5 bases, with 17 bases spanning the gap. The CDR3 contains 16 residues. Germline values: CDR1 LGHNA, CDR2 YSLEER. This sample was included in a study of blood T cell repertoires in COVID-19. The rearrangement uses TRBV4-3 and TRBJ1-1; D perhaps matches TRBD1 (6 bases). Sequencing was performed on peripheral blood. The source of this sequence is a woman in her 40s with COVID-19, enrolled during active disease. Here the CDR3 DNA reads TGCGCCAGCAGCCAAGGGTGGGGGCTCGGGAGGACTGAAGCTTTCTTT. Translating it yields CASSQGWGLGRTEAFF.